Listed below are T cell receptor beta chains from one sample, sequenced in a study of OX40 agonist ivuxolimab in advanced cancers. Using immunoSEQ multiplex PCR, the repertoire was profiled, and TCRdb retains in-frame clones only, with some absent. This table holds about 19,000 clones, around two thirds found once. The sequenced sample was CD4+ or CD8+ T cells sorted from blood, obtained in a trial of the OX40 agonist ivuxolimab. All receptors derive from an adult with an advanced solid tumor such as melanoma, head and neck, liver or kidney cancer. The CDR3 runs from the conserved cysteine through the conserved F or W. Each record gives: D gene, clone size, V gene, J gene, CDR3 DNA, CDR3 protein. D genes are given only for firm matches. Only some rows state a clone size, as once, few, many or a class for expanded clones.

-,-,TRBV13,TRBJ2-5,TGTGCCAGCAGCCCCCCGGATTCAATGGGGGAGACCCAGTACTTC,CASSPPDSMGETQYF
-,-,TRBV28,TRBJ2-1,TGTGCCAGCTCTTCCGACCTATATGGTGAGCAGTTCTTC,CASSSDLYGEQFF
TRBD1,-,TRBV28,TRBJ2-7,TGTGCCAGCAGTTTGGGACAGTCCTACGAGCAGTACTTC,CASSLGQSYEQYF
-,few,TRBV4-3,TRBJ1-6,TGCGCCAGCAGCCAAGATTTCCGGGACCCTTCACCCCTCCACTTT,CASSQDFRDPSPLHF
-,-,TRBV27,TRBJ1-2,TGTGCCAGCAGCTTACAGGGATTCTATGGCTACACCTTC,CASSLQGFYGYTF
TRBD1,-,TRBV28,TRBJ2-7,TGTGCCAGCAGTTTATCCCTTAGACAGGGAAATTCCTACGAGCAGTACTTC,CASSLSLRQGNSYEQYF
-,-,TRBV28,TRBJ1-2,TGTGCCAGCAGTTATCACCCCACCTCCATCTACACCTTC,CASSYHPTSIYTF
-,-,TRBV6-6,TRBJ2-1,TGTGCCAGCAGTTACTCTGGAGGTATTGGTGAGCAGTTCTTC,CASSYSGGIGEQFF
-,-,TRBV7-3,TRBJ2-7,TGTGCCAGCAGCTTTAACCGGGGTTTGTACGAGCAGTACTTC,CASSFNRGLYEQYF
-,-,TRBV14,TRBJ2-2,TGTGCCAGCAGCCAGGGGCAGTACACCGGGGAGCTGTTTTTT,CASSQGQYTGELFF
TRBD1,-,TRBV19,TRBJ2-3,TGTGCCAAGGGACAGTTATATTGCACAGATACGCAGTATTTT,CAKGQLYCTDTQYF
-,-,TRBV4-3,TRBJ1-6,TGCGCCAGCAGCCAAATATGGCATTATAATTCACCCCTCCACTTT,CASSQIWHYNSPLHF
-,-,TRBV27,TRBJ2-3,TGTGCCAGCAGTTCCCAAACCTCTAGCACAGATACGCAGTATTTT,CASSSQTSSTDTQYF
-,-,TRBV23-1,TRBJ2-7,TGCGCCACCCCGTTTGGGGAGCAGTACTTC,CATPFGEQYF
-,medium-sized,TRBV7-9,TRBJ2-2,TGTGCCAGCAGCCCCGAGGTCTGGGAGCTGTTTTTT,CASSPEVWELFF
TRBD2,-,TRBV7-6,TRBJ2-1,TGTGCCAGCAGCTTAGCGGGTGCGGGGGGGTCCTACAATGAGCAGTTCTTC,CASSLAGAGGSYNEQFF
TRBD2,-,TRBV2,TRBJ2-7,TGTGCCAGCAGTGAACTCAGCGGGAGTACCTCCTACGAGCAGTACTTC,CASSELSGSTSYEQYF
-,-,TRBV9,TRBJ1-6,TGTGCCAGCAGCGAGGGGGGGCAAGATTCACCCCTCCACTTT,CASSEGGQDSPLHF
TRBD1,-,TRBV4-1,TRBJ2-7,TGCGCCAGCAGCCCCGGACAGGGGGGATACGAGCAGTACTTC,CASSPGQGGYEQYF
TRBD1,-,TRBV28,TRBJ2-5,TGTGCCAGCTCGGCAGGGGGAATCGATGAGCAGTACTTC,CASSAGGIDEQYF
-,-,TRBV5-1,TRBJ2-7,TGCGCCAGCTTCTCTGAGTCCCATTACGAGCAGTACTTC,CASFSESHYEQYF
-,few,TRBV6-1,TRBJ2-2,TGTGCCAGCAGCGCAGCTCCCGACACCGGGGAGCTGTTTTTT,CASSAAPDTGELFF
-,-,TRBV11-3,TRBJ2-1,TGTGCCAGCAGCTTAGGCCGGAATGAGCAGTTCTTC,CASSLGRNEQFF
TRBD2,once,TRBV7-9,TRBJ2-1,TGTGCCAGCAGCTCCCCGGGACTATCGCCCCATGAGCAGTTCTTC,CASSSPGLSPHEQFF
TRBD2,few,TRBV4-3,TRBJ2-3,TGCGCCAGCAGCCAAGAGCGGGGGGGCGCAGATACGCAGTATTTT,CASSQERGGADTQYF
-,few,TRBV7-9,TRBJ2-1,TGTGCCAGCAGCCCGAGGGGGGCAGGGGTCCTGAATGAGCAGTTCTTC,CASSPRGAGVLNEQFF
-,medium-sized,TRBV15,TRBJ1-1,TGTGCCACCAGCAGTCGAGGGGGGGACACTGAAGCTTTCTTT,CATSSRGGDTEAFF
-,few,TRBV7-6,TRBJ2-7,TGTGCCAGCAGCTTTGAACAGGGAAGCTCCTACGAGCAGTACTTC,CASSFEQGSSYEQYF
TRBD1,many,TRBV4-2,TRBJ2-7,TGTGCCAGCAGCCAAGCCCCGTCCCTCGACAGGGTCTACGAGCAGTACTTC,CASSQAPSLDRVYEQYF
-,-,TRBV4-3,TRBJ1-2,TGCGCCAGCAGCATTAGGGACAAGCCTAACTATGGCTACACCTTC,CASSIRDKPNYGYTF
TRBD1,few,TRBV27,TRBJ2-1,TGTGCCAGCAGTTTACTACAGGGGGATGAGCAGTTCTTC,CASSLLQGDEQFF
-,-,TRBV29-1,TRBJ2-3,TGCAGCGTCCGGTCTCAACAAGCTACGCAGTATTTT,CSVRSQQATQYF
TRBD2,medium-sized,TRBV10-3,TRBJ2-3,TGTGCCATCAGTGAGGTGGGGGGGACAGATACGCAGTATTTT,CAISEVGGTDTQYF
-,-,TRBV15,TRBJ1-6,TGTGCCACCAGCAGAGATGTGGGGGTGGGGGCCAGATCACCCCTCCACTTT,CATSRDVGVGARSPLHF
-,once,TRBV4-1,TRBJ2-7,TGCGCCAGCAGTCATGAGCAGTTCCTGGGGTACGAGCAGTACTTC,CASSHEQFLGYEQYF
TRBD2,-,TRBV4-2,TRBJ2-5,TGTGCCAGCAGCCAAGGCACTAGCGGGGGGGCCGTTGGGGAGACCCAGTACTTC,CASSQGTSGGAVGETQYF
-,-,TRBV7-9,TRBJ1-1,TGTGCCAGCAGCTCCTGGACGGTTAACACTGAAGCTTTCTTT,CASSSWTVNTEAFF
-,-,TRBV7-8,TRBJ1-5,TGTGCCAGCAGCTTAGGATTTGGGGACAGCAATCAGCCCCAGCATTTT,CASSLGFGDSNQPQHF
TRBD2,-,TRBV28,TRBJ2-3,TGTGCCAGCAGCAACCTCGACTGGCGGGAGACAGATACGCAGTATTTT,CASSNLDWRETDTQYF
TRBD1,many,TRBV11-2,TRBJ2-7,TGTGCCAGCAGCTTCCGGACAGGGGGCAACTACGAGCAGTACTTC,CASSFRTGGNYEQYF
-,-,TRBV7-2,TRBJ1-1,TGTGCCAGCAGATATCAGGGGAACACTGAAGCTTTCTTT,CASRYQGNTEAFF
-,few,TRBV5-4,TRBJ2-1,TGTGCCAGCAGCCCGCTCCCGGGCGAGGGCCAAGGTGAGCAGTTCTTC,CASSPLPGEGQGEQFF
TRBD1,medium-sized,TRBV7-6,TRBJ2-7,TGTGCCAGCAGCCCCCATGACAGGGGCACCTACGAGCAGTACTTC,CASSPHDRGTYEQYF
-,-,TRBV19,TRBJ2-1,TGTGCCAGTAGTATATCGTTAGCCGAGTACAATGAGCAGTTCTTC,CASSISLAEYNEQFF
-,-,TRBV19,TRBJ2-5,TGTGCCAGTAGTGCGCGGGGAGGAGAGACCCAGTACTTC,CASSARGGETQYF
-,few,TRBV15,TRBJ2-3,TGTGCCACCAGTTTCCTAACGCTGGGCACAGATACGCAGTATTTT,CATSFLTLGTDTQYF